The rows below give T cell receptor beta chains drawn from one sample of a study of blood T cells in healthy people across ages. TCRdb re-called the 5' RACE reads with MiXCR, one entry per CDR3 protein. The repertoire holds about 900,000 distinct CDR3 sequences, roughly 43% seen once, with over 10% in the top ten. The sequencing input was blood. The receptors come from a man aged 25 to 45 in good health. The CDR3 runs from the conserved cysteine through the conserved F or W.

TRBV5-6	TRBJ1-4	CASNPRGIREKLFF
TRBV27	TRBJ2-7	CASSLSSVVRYEQYF
TRBV27	TRBJ2-7	CASSSPIVGAYEQYF
TRBV20-1	TRBJ1-5	CSAPPGQGDQPQHF
TRBV7-8	TRBJ1-5	CASSLDSYQPQHF
TRBV20-1	TRBJ2-7	CSARDREGRGLIHEQYF
TRBV6-5	TRBJ2-1	CASSYGMGGGAYEQFF
TRBV6-1	TRBJ1-4	CASRRGQDEKLFF
TRBV3-1	TRBJ1-5	CASSQAAPGGNQPQHF
TRBV6-6	TRBJ2-7	CASTPKGPSYEQYF
TRBV7-2	TRBJ2-1	CASSLSGTSGVDEQFF
TRBV29-1	TRBJ2-1	CSVVARAKDNEQFF
TRBV29-1	TRBJ1-1	CSVSGTLYTEAFF
TRBV7-9	TRBJ2-7	CASREKGYEQYF
TRBV9	TRBJ2-1	CASSVQARSYNEQFF
TRBV7-9	TRBJ2-5	CASSFPRDRQETQYF
TRBV6-2/TRBV6-3	TRBJ2-5	CASSPGTEVSRGQYF
TRBV5-1	TRBJ1-4	CASSLSLRAGNEKLFF
TRBV5-1	TRBJ2-1	CASSSSTSGGVSYNEQFF
TRBV7-9	TRBJ2-7	CASTICEQYF
TRBV5-1	TRBJ1-1	CASSLAGQAGDTEAFF
TRBV5-6	TRBJ2-7	CASSSRRQGVFYEQYF
TRBV18	TRBJ2-3	CASSAGGLTDTQYF
TRBV29-1	TRBJ1-2	CSVLTDTNYGYTF
TRBV4-3	TRBJ2-7	CASSQEPVPGIINEQYF
TRBV12-3/TRBV12-4	TRBJ1-1	CASSPDTGQDTEAFF
TRBV7-8	TRBJ1-1	CASSRGEGAVIGNTEAFF
TRBV20-1	TRBJ1-2	CSASRVLGAIYGYTF
TRBV14	NA	CASSQMGQVPYEQYF
TRBV20-1	TRBJ2-1	CSASDRGRGGYNEQFF
TRBV20-1	TRBJ2-1	CSVMVGVGNEQFF